The 31 T cell receptor beta chains given below trace back to one sample, sequenced in a study of shared clonotypes between healthy human individuals. Measured with immunoSEQ multiplex PCR; TCRdb has only the in-frame clones, and not every one. This sample has some 2.1 million clones, with about 95% found just once. The naive CD8 fraction comprised CD45RO-negative cells positively selected for CCR7 and excluded terminally differentiated effector memory CD45RA+ cells. The sample comprised naive CD8+ T cells sorted from blood. The receptors here all came from a man between 18 and 29 years old in good health.

The rearrangement joins TRBV28 to TRBJ1-6; D not certain. Germline loops: CDR1 MDHEN, CDR2 SYDVKM. CDR3 length equals 14 residues. Trimming pared 7 bases from V and 10 bases from J, leaving 17 bases between. The DNA for the CDR3 is TGTGCCAGCACCCCTGGAGGGCTCGAATCACCCCTCCACTTT. This gives the protein CASTPGGLESPLHF.

V gene TRBV7-9 combines with J gene TRBJ1-6; D is ambiguous. Germline V lookup: CDR1 SEHNR, CDR2 FQNEAQ (reference sequence). V shed 1 base and J shed 6 bases, with 4 bases lying between them. CDR3 length: 13 amino acids. CDR3: CASSLGPNSPLHF. The CDR3 bases are TGTGCCAGCAGCTTAGGGCCTAATTCACCCCTCCACTTT.

The table lists this clone with a count of one. The chain links TRBV13 to TRBJ2-3; D remains unclear. This CDR3 contains 18 residues. V lost 4 bases, J lost 0 bases, and 20 bases lay in between. Germline CDR1 PRHDT, CDR2 FYEKMQ (reference sequence). In nucleotides, the CDR3 is TGTGCCAGCAGCTCGACTTCGGCCCCTCAAAGCAGCACAGATACGCAGTATTTT. This codes for CASSSTSAPQSSTDTQYF.

The chain employs TRBV29-1 and TRBJ2-7; 7 bases fit TRBD1. V was pared by 7 bases and J by 5 bases, with 8 bases of the junction left unmatched. CDR1 SQVTM and CDR2 ANQGSEA come from the germline V gene. The CDR3 covers 12 residues. The CDR3 reads CSALRDSDEQYF. CDR3 sequence (DNA): TGCAGCGCTCTCCGGGACAGCGACGAGCAGTACTTC.

This clone was recorded once. The gene calls are TRBV7-9 and TRBJ2-7; D is undetermined. With 4 bases removed from V and 2 bases from J, the gap between germline ends came to 21 bases. CDR1 SEHNR and CDR2 FQNEAQ come from the germline V gene (reference sequence). The CDR3 is 17 residues long. The CDR3 region has the DNA TGTGCCAGCAGCTCCCCTCCTTCAGCCAGCATTACCTACGAGCAGTACTTC. The encoded protein is CASSSPPSASITYEQYF.

The chain joins TRBV9 to TRBJ1-4; D not certain. This CDR3 is built from 15 residues. Germline lookup yields CDR1 SGDLS and CDR2 YYNGEE. The V gene lost 1 base and the J gene lost 5 bases, with 12 bases spanning the gap. The CDR3 region is CASSVTGSSNEKLFF. As DNA, the CDR3 is TGTGCCAGCAGCGTAACGGGATCTTCAAATGAAAAACTGTTTTTT.

This sequence joins TRBV27 and TRBJ2-1; D remains ambiguous. CDR1 and CDR2 from the germline V gene are MNHEY and SMNVEV (reference sequence). Deletions cut 5 bases from V and 7 bases from J, with 12 bases between. This CDR3 is built from 13 residues. This chain's CDR3 is CASSIGPPNEQFF. The CDR3 coding sequence is TGTGCCAGCAGTATCGGGCCCCCAAATGAGCAGTTCTTC.

This clone has a handful of counts. The chain has TRBV6-5 and TRBJ1-4; no clear D. Germline CDR1 and CDR2: MNHEY and SVGAGI. The CDR3 has 12 residues. V was trimmed by 11 bases and J by 1 base, leaving 8 bases between them. CDR3 sequence (DNA): TGTGCCGCAGGTAGAACTAATGAAAAACTGTTTTTT. This gives the protein CAAGRTNEKLFF.

This chain links TRBV7-2 with TRBJ2-7; D not certain. V was clipped by 5 bases and J by 3 bases, with 11 bases between them. The CDR3 length is 13 residues. From germline, CDR1 is SGHTA and CDR2 FQGNSA. In nucleotides, the CDR3 is TGTGCCAGCAGCCTCACCCGGTACTACGAGCAGTACTTC. Its protein is CASSLTRYYEQYF.

Comment on this clone: Other DNA sequences in the same sample also yield this CDR3. The V call is TRBV9, the J call TRBJ2-1; no clear D gene. This CDR3 is 15 amino acids long. Between the trimmed V and J ends, which lost 0 bases and 1 base, there was a span of 8 bases. Germline assignment: CDR1 SGDLS and CDR2 YYNGEE. CDR3 in amino acids: CASSVDLSSYNEQFF. The CDR3 DNA reads as TGTGCCAGCAGCGTAGATCTATCTTCCTACAATGAGCAGTTCTTC.

V gene TRBV4-1 combines with J gene TRBJ2-7, with D maybe TRBD2 (6 bases). Between the trimmed V and J ends, which lost 0 bases and 1 base, there was a span of 16 bases. The CDR3 is 17 amino acids. The V gene's germline CDR1 is MGHRA and CDR2 YSYEKL. CDR3 region: CASSQEYRSGVSYEQYF. As DNA, the CDR3 is TGCGCCAGCAGCCAAGAGTACCGTAGCGGCGTTTCCTACGAGCAGTACTTC.

V is TRBV27 and J is TRBJ2-7; D is perhaps TRBD1 or TRBD2 (7 bases each). This CDR3 has 14 amino acids. Germline V CDR1 and CDR2: MNHEY, SMNVEV (reference sequence). The germline V and J ends were trimmed by 3 bases and 2 bases, with 11 bases remaining between them. As DNA, the CDR3 is TGTGCCAGCAGTTTTCAGGGGGGGACCTACGAGCAGTACTTC. Its protein is CASSFQGGTYEQYF.

Only a few counts were recorded for this clone. The V and J genes are TRBV9 and TRBJ2-2; TRBD2 agrees at 8 bases. V dropped 0 bases and J dropped 7; count of bases not matched to a gene: 11. The CDR3 sequence is 17 residues long. CDR1 and CDR2 (germline): SGDLS, YYNGEE. CDR3 sequence: CASSVAPAGVGGGELFF. DNA for the CDR3: TGTGCCAGCAGCGTAGCTCCAGCGGGAGTGGGAGGCGGGGAGCTGTTTTTT. Looking up the rest from reference TRBV9 and TRBJ2-2 gives the full variable domain: DSGVTQTPKHLITATGQRVTLRCSPRSGDLSVYWYQQSLDQGLQFLIQYYNGEERAKGNILERFSAQQFPDLHSELNLSSLELGDSALYFCASSVAPAGVGGGELFFGEGSRLTVL.

V and J are TRBV27 and TRBJ1-4, with D possibly matching TRBD1 (6 bases). The germline V and J ends were trimmed by 5 bases and 3 bases, with 13 bases remaining between them. Germline assignment: CDR1 MNHEY and CDR2 SMNVEV (reference sequence). The CDR3 loop spans 15 amino acids. The CDR3 sequence: CASSPGAAANEKLFF. The CDR3, as DNA: TGTGCCAGCAGTCCAGGGGCAGCGGCTAATGAAAAACTGTTTTTT.

The gene calls are TRBV7-6 and TRBJ2-2, with a possible D match to TRBD1 (6 bases). Germline lookup yields CDR1 SGHVS and CDR2 FNYEAQ. The CDR3 runs 15 residues. Between the trimmed V and J ends, which lost 5 bases and 0 bases, there was a span of 10 bases. For the CDR3, the DNA is TGTGCCAGCAGCCCCAGGGGTGCGAACACCGGGGAGCTGTTTTTT. It is translated as CASSPRGANTGELFF.

V and J are TRBV27 and TRBJ1-2, with a weak D call TRBD1 (5 bases). The germline V and J ends were trimmed by 2 bases and 4 bases, with 11 bases remaining between them. Germline CDR1 is MNHEY and CDR2 is SMNVEV (reference sequence). The CDR3 covers 14 residues. CDR3 amino acids: CASSLGAGSYGYTF. CDR3 in DNA: TGTGCCAGCAGTTTAGGGGCAGGGTCCTATGGCTACACCTTC.

As concerns this clone: The same CDR3 also results from other DNA sequences found in this sample. The V gene is TRBV4-1, the J gene TRBJ2-1; D gene ambiguous. V was pared by 0 bases and J by 0 bases, with 6 bases between. CDR3 length: 15 residues. Germline V gene lookup returns CDR1 MGHRA and CDR2 YSYEKL. The CDR3 loop reads CASSQDPSSYNEQFF. The DNA of the CDR3 is TGCGCCAGCAGCCAAGACCCGAGCTCCTACAATGAGCAGTTCTTC.

Only a few counts were recorded for this clone. The J gene is TRBJ1-3, the V gene TRBV2; D is unclear. CDR1 SNHLY and CDR2 FYNNEI come from the germline V gene. The CDR3 contains 15 residues. V lost 6 bases, J lost 4 bases, and 16 bases lay in between. The CDR3 is CASSNDMTGGNTIYF. The DNA of the CDR3 is TGTGCCAGCAGCAACGACATGACGGGCGGAAACACCATATATTTT.

The chain is built from TRBV19 and TRBJ2-5; D remains unclear. Germline CDR1 and CDR2: LNHDA and SQIVND (reference sequence). The CDR3 spans 15 residues. Between the trimmed V and J ends, which lost 4 bases and 5 bases, there was a span of 17 bases. The DNA for the CDR3 is TGTGCCAGTAGTACCCGGACCAGAGTAGGGGAGACCCAGTACTTC. Protein product: CASSTRTRVGETQYF.

Of note for this clone: The same CDR3 can be traced to other DNA sequences in this sample. The gene calls are TRBV11-2 and TRBJ2-7; 7 nucleotides align to TRBD2. The CDR3 has 13 amino acids. After removal of 4 bases from V and 2 bases from J, the junction contained 2 bases not matched to a gene. CDR1 and CDR2 from the germline V gene are SGHAT and FQNNGV. Here the CDR3 reads CASSSGLAYEQYF. In DNA form, the CDR3 reads TGTGCCAGCAGCTCAGGACTAGCCTACGAGCAGTACTTC.

V and J are TRBV20-1 and TRBJ2-7; D remains unclear. The germline gives CDR1 DFQATT, CDR2 SNEGSKA (reference sequence). The CDR3 runs 10 residues. The V and J ends lost 3 bases and 6 bases respectively, with 6 bases between them. The CDR3 DNA reads as TGCAGTGCTAGTTCGGTCGAGCAGTACTTC. Translated: CSASSVEQYF.

The DNA for the CDR3 is TGCGCCAGCAGCTTGACGCGGGAGGGTTACAATGAGCAGTTCTTC. It encodes CASSLTREGYNEQFF. V gene TRBV5-1 combines with J gene TRBJ2-1; the match to TRBD2 covers 9 bases. CDR1 and CDR2 (germline): SGHRS, YFSETQ. V lost 1 base to trimming and J lost 4 bases; unmatched junction nucleotides: 3. The CDR3 has 15 residues.

The chain joins TRBV11-2 to TRBJ2-7, with 7 positions matching TRBD1. V lost 3 bases and J lost 4; bases outside the gene matches: 15. The germline gives CDR1 SGHAT, CDR2 FQNNGV. The CDR3 extends over 17 amino acids. CDR3 amino acids: CASSFRDTAGGGYEQYF. The CDR3, as DNA: TGTGCCAGCAGCTTCAGAGACACGGCAGGGGGTGGATACGAGCAGTACTTC.

The chain uses TRBV13 and TRBJ2-7; D gene ambiguous. The length of the CDR3 is 15 residues. The germline V gene has CDR1 PRHDT and CDR2 FYEKMQ (reference sequence). Deletions cut 0 bases from V and 3 bases from J, with 12 bases between. CDR3 residues: CASSLGARQHYEQYF. The CDR3 DNA reads as TGTGCCAGCAGCTTAGGGGCACGACAACACTACGAGCAGTACTTC.

V gene TRBV5-6 combines with J gene TRBJ1-3, with a weak D call TRBD1 (6 bases). V lost 3 bases and J lost 3, with 10 bases in between. This CDR3 is 14 amino acids long. CDR1 SGHDT and CDR2 YYEEEE come from the germline V gene. The CDR3 is CASSYDRLGNTIYF. CDR3 coding DNA: TGTGCCAGCAGCTACGACAGGCTTGGAAACACCATATATTTT.

The J gene is TRBJ2-7, the V gene TRBV7-2; D unresolved. Trimming removed 5 bases at V and 5 bases at J, with 7 bases between. The CDR3 extends over 11 amino acids. Germline CDR1 and CDR2: SGHTA and FQGNSA. This chain's CDR3 is CASSNRNEQYF. The DNA of the CDR3 is TGTGCCAGCAGCAACCGGAACGAGCAGTACTTC.

The V gene is TRBV4-1, the J gene TRBJ2-7; TRBD1 matches at 10 bases. This CDR3 comprises 15 residues. The junction had 9 bases not matched to a gene; V was cut back by 4 bases and J by 6 bases. Looked up from germline, CDR1 is MGHRA and CDR2 is YSYEKL. The CDR3 DNA reads TGCGCCAGCAGCCCCTCGGGACAGGGGCCCCTCGAGCAGTACTTC. Translating gives CASSPSGQGPLEQYF.

V is TRBV27 and J is TRBJ1-5; D is undetermined. The germline V gene has CDR1 MNHEY and CDR2 SMNVEV (reference sequence). Trimming left V 1 base short and J 4 bases short, with 8 bases between. The CDR3 has 14 amino acids. DNA for the CDR3: TGTGCCAGCAGTTTATGGCCGGATAATCAGCCCCAGCATTTT. Its translation: CASSLWPDNQPQHF.

The chain's CDR3 is CASSLERGQGETQYF. The CDR3 DNA reads TGTGCCAGCAGCTTAGAGAGGGGACAGGGAGAGACCCAGTACTTC. The rearrangement joins TRBV7-9 to TRBJ2-5, with 9 bases that match TRBD1. The V gene end was trimmed by 1 base and the J gene end by 4 bases; junction bases not matched to a gene: 4. Per germline, CDR1 SEHNR and CDR2 FQNEAQ (reference sequence). CDR3 length: 15 amino acids.

This chain joins TRBV7-6 and TRBJ1-6; 7 bases agree with TRBD1. Unmatched junction bases numbered 6, after V lost 5 bases and J lost 8 bases. The germline V gene encodes CDR1 SGHVS and CDR2 FNYEAQ. The CDR3 is 14 residues long. The CDR3 protein is CASSQGGEDSPLHF. The CDR3 DNA reads TGTGCCAGCAGCCAGGGGGGCGAAGATTCACCCCTCCACTTT.

The chain has TRBV7-9 and TRBJ2-7; D may be TRBD1 (5 bases). The CDR3 runs 14 residues. V dropped 3 bases and J dropped 2 bases, with 11 bases sitting between them. The germline CDR1 and CDR2 sequences are SEHNR and FQNEAQ (reference sequence). The CDR3 spells CASSFMTEAYEQYF. DNA for the CDR3: TGTGCCAGCAGCTTCATGACAGAAGCCTACGAGCAGTACTTC.